The count of the clone carrying this T cell receptor beta chain is one. The antigen remains unidentified. This table comes from immunoSEQ multiplex PCR, and its TCRdb copy is limited to in-frame clones, with some not included. The sample yields approximately 110,000 clones, over 85% seen once. The data belong to a study of T cell responses to AZD1222 COVID-19 vaccine. CDR1 SGHTA and CDR2 FQGNSA come from the germline V gene. The CDR3 length is 15 residues. V was pared by 0 bases and J by 10 bases, with 6 bases of the junction left unmatched. Regarding the study as a whole: Only 5 or 6 individuals given AZD1222 were seropositive at baseline. Donors were mostly white British, more females; clonal diversity possibly underestimated.

J is TRBJ1-6 and V is TRBV7-2; 7 bases agree with TRBD1. The source of this sequence is an adult in good health. The input for sequencing was peripheral blood, taken on day 0 of AZD1222 vaccination. This CDR3 is CASSLAGTEKSPLHF. The CDR3 bases are TGTGCCAGCAGCTTAGCCGGGACAGAGAAATCACCCCTCCACTTT.